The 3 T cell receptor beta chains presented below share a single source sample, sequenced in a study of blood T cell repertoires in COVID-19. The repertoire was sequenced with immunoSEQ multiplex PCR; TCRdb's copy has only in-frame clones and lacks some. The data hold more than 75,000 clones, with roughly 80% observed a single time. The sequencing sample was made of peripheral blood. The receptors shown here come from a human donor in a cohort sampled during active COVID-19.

Written as DNA, the CDR3 is TGTGCCAGCAGCCAAGGGGCAGCCGTCGAGCAGTACTTC. Amino acids: CASSQGAAVEQYF. This sequence joins TRBV3-1 (or the pseudogene TRBV3-2) and TRBJ2-7; D remains ambiguous. This CDR3 has 13 residues. The V and J ends lost 1 base and 6 bases respectively, with 10 bases between them. From germline, CDR1 is LGHDT and CDR2 YNNKEL (reference sequence).

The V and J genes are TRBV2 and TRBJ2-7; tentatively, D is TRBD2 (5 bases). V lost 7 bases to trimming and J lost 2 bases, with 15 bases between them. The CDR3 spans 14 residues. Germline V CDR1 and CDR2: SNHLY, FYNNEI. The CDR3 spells CASMLGSVTYEQYF. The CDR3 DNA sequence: TGTGCCAGCATGCTAGGTAGCGTTACCTACGAGCAGTACTTC.

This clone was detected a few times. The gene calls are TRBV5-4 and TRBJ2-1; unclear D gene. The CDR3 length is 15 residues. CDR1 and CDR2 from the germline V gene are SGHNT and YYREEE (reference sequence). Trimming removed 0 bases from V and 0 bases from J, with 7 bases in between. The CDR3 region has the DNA TGTGCCAGCAGCTTGGCCCTGAGCTCCTACAATGAGCAGTTCTTC. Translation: CASSLALSSYNEQFF.